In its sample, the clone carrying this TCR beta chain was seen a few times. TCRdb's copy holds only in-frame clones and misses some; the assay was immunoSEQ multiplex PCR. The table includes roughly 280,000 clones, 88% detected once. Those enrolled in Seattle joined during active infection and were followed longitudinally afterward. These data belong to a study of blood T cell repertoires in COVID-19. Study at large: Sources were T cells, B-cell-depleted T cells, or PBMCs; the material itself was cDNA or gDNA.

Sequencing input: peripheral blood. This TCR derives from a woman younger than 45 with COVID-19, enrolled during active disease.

CDR3 nucleotide sequence: TGTGCCAGCAGTACAGACCGAGACATGAACACTGAAGCTTTCTTT. Protein: CASSTDRDMNTEAFF. V is TRBV27 and J is TRBJ1-1; unclear D gene. V was clipped by 5 bases and J by 0 bases, with 13 bases between them. The CDR3 covers 15 residues. Germline CDR1 reads MNHEY; CDR2 reads SMNVEV (reference sequence).